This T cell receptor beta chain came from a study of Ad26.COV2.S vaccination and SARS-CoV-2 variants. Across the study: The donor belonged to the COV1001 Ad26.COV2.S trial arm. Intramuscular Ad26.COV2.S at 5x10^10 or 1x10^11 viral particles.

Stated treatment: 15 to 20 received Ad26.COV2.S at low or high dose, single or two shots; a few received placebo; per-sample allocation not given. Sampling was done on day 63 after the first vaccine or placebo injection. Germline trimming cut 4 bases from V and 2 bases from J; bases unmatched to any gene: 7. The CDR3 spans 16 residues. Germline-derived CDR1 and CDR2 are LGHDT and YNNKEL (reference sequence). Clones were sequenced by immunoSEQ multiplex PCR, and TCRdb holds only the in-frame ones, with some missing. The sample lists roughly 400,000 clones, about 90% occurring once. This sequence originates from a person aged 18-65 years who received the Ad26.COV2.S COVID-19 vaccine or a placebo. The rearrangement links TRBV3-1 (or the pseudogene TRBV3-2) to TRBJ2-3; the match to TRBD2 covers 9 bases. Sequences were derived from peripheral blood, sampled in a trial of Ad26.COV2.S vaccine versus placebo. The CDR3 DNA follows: TGTGCCAGCAGCCCTCAGACTAGCGGCTCCACAGATACGCAGTATTTT. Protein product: CASSPQTSGSTDTQYF.